The clone carrying this T cell receptor beta chain was seen a handful of times. With 0 bases removed from V and 5 bases from J, the gap between germline ends came to 12 bases. Germline-derived CDR1 and CDR2 are SGDLS and YYNGEE. CDR3 size: 14 residues. Recruits, aged about 18 to 100 years, lived in 24 US areas. Allocation to cohorts depended on clinical history reported by the participants. This record belongs to a study of blood T cell repertoires in COVID-19. Across the whole study: Sites across the United States, Italy and Spain contributed samples from acute and convalescent COVID-19.

Original methodology: Counts of nucleated cells, estimated from reference gene primer amplification, were obtained. The data were produced by immunoSEQ multiplex PCR, yet TCRdb's version contains in-frame clones alone and is incomplete. For V, J and clone size, that table is used; D and trimming come from the DNA. The sample contains 150,000 to 200,000 clones, roughly 90% of which appear only once. The sequenced sample was PBMCs or T cells enriched from blood (not recorded which). The chain uses TRBV9 and TRBJ2-7; D might be TRBD2 (5 bases). The origin of this receptor is a woman under 30 who had recovered from COVID-19. CDR3 sequence reads: CASSVATSPHEQYF. CDR3 DNA sequence: TGTGCCAGCAGCGTAGCTACTAGTCCCCACGAGCAGTACTTC.